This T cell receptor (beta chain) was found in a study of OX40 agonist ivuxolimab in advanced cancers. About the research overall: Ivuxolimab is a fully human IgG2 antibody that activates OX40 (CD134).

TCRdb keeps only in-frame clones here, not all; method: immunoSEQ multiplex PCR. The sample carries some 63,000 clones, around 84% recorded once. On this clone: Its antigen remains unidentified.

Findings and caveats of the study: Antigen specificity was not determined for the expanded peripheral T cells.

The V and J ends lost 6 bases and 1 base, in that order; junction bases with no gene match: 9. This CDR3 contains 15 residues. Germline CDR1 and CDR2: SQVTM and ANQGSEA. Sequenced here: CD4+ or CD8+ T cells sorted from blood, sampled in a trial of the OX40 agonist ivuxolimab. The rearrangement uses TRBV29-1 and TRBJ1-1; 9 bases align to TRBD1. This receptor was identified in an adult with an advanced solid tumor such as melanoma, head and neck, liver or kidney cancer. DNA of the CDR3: TGCAGCGTGCTACAACAGGGGGCGAGGAACACTGAAGCTTTCTTT. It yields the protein CSVLQQGARNTEAFF.